The rows below give T cell receptor beta chains drawn from one sample of a study of radiotherapy plus CTLA-4 blockade in lung cancer. Some clones are missing from TCRdb's copy, which holds only in-frame ones; the method was immunoSEQ multiplex PCR. This table has 100,000 or so clones, around 83% appearing once. Here the sequenced sample was peripheral blood, taken from a patient treated with radiotherapy plus ipilimumab. These TCRs come from a human donor with non-small cell lung cancer that progressed on radiotherapy plus ipilimumab. The CDR3 runs from the conserved cysteine through the conserved F or W. D genes are given only for firm matches. Some rows mark clone size as missing; the rest say once, few, many or name a class of expanded clone.

clone_size	v_call	d_call	j_call	cdr3_aa	cdr3_nt
few	TRBV5-6	TRBD1	TRBJ1-3	CASSLPRDRAGNTIYF	TGTGCCAGCAGCTTGCCCCGGGACAGGGCTGGAAACACCATATATTTT
NA	TRBV10-3	NA	TRBJ1-1	CATRGRGAEADTEAFF	TGTGCCACCCGAGGGAGGGGGGCAGAAGCGGACACTGAAGCTTTCTTT
once	TRBV11-2	TRBD2	TRBJ2-1	CASSLWGTSGGNEQFF	TGTGCCAGCAGCTTATGGGGGACTAGCGGGGGAAATGAGCAGTTCTTC
NA	TRBV4-3	NA	TRBJ2-3	CASSQAYLLKDTQYF	TGCGCCAGCAGCCAAGCCTATCTCCTCAAGGATACGCAGTATTTT
NA	TRBV2	NA	TRBJ2-5	CASKQAFLQETQYF	TGTGCCAGCAAGCAAGCGTTTCTCCAAGAGACCCAGTACTTC
NA	TRBV4-3	NA	TRBJ1-2	CASSQEQGPSYGYTF	TGCGCCAGCAGCCAAGAGCAGGGACCTAGCTATGGCTACACCTTC
NA	TRBV7-2	TRBD1	TRBJ2-5	CASSRKSDRPQETQYF	TGTGCCAGCAGCCGAAAGTCGGACAGGCCTCAGGAGACCCAGTACTTC
NA	TRBV5-4	TRBD1	TRBJ1-5	CASSLEGQGRPQHF	TGTGCCAGCAGCTTGGAGGGACAGGGACGGCCCCAGCATTTT
NA	TRBV11-3	NA	TRBJ1-3	CASSLAGLRGNTIYF	TGTGCCAGCAGCTTAGCAGGTCTAAGAGGAAACACCATATATTTT
once	TRBV5-1	NA	TRBJ1-1	CASSLEGEGNTEAFF	TGCGCCAGCAGCTTGGAGGGGGAGGGGAACACTGAAGCTTTCTTT
NA	TRBV14	NA	TRBJ2-7	CASSPLGKGGNEQYF	TGTGCCAGCAGCCCCCTAGGAAAGGGAGGCAACGAGCAGTACTTC
NA	TRBV6-1	NA	TRBJ2-5	CASREETQYF	TGTGCCAGCAGGGAAGAGACCCAGTACTTC
NA	TRBV6-5	NA	TRBJ1-5	CASSYSSGRQPQHF	TGTGCCAGCAGTTACTCGTCGGGGAGGCAGCCCCAGCATTTT
NA	TRBV5-4	NA	TRBJ2-7	CASSYEGDYEQYF	TGTGCCAGCAGCTACGAAGGGGACTACGAGCAGTACTTC
NA	TRBV6-5	NA	TRBJ1-2	CASSYSEEGGIYGYTF	TGTGCCAGCAGTTACTCGGAGGAGGGGGGGATCTATGGCTACACCTTC
NA	TRBV29-1	NA	TRBJ1-1	CSVPRGSTEAFF	TGCAGCGTCCCCCGGGGATCCACTGAAGCTTTCTTT
NA	TRBV9	NA	TRBJ2-1	CASSPRGLAAYNEQFF	TGTGCCAGCAGCCCACGAGGGCTAGCTGCCTACAATGAGCAGTTCTTC
NA	TRBV7-3	NA	TRBJ2-7	CASSRGTGSYEQYF	TGTGCCAGCAGCCGCGGGACTGGCTCCTACGAGCAGTACTTC
once	TRBV7-2	TRBD1	TRBJ2-1	CASSPWTGENEQFF	TGTGCCAGCAGCCCTTGGACAGGGGAGAATGAGCAGTTCTTC
NA	TRBV11-3	NA	TRBJ1-2	CASSAQGSGYTF	TGTGCCAGCAGCGCCCAGGGATCTGGCTACACCTTC
NA	TRBV7-2	TRBD2	TRBJ2-2	CASSLGLAGGTSNTGKLFF	TGTGCCAGCAGCTTGGGACTAGCGGGAGGTACTTCAAACACCGGGAAGCTGTTTTTT
NA	TRBV19	NA	TRBJ2-5	CASSIVFGRQETQYF	TGTGCCAGTAGTATTGTGTTCGGCAGGCAAGAGACCCAGTACTTC
NA	TRBV4-1	NA	TRBJ1-4	CASSNQGSTNEKLFF	TGCGCCAGCAGTAACCAGGGGTCCACTAATGAAAAACTGTTTTTT
few	TRBV10-3	NA	TRBJ1-2	CAISVSGNYGYTF	TGTGCCATCAGTGTATCAGGGAACTATGGCTACACCTTC
NA	TRBV5-4	NA	TRBJ1-2	CASSFAGRDGYTF	TGTGCCAGCAGCTTTGCGGGAAGGGATGGCTACACCTTC
NA	TRBV18	NA	TRBJ2-3	CASSPTPSTDTQYF	TGTGCCAGCTCACCAACGCCTAGCACAGATACGCAGTATTTT